This TCR beta chain was sequenced during a study of T cell changes during pregnancy in multiple sclerosis. Data came from immunoSEQ multiplex PCR; TCRdb stores just in-frame clones and leaves some out. The table lists under 70,000 clones, about 90% of them singletons. V was clipped by 6 bases and J by 10 bases; unmatched bases: 3. Germline CDR1 is MDHEN and CDR2 is SYDVKM. The CDR3 consists of 11 residues. The V and J genes are TRBV28 and TRBJ2-1, with TRBD2 matching 7 bases. Sequencing was performed on CD4+ T cells from peripheral blood mononuclear cells, taken after pregnancy. This sequence originates from a female donor with multiple sclerosis, enrolled in a pregnancy study. The DNA of the CDR3 is TGTGCCAGCAGCCCCGGGGGGGAGCAGTTCTTC. Protein sequence: CASSPGGEQFF. Based on the CDR3 plus reference TRBV28 and TRBJ2-1, the full variable domain is DVKVTQSSRYLVKRTGEKVFLECVQDMDHENMFWYRQDPGLGLRLIYFSYDVKMKEKGDIPEGYSVSREKKERFSLILESASTNQTSMYLCASSPGGEQFFGPGTRLTVL.